The 15 T cell receptor beta chains below all came from one sample that was sequenced in a study of T cells in lung cancer brain metastases. TCRdb keeps only in-frame clones here, not all; method: immunoSEQ multiplex PCR. The profile shows a few thousand clones, nearly 90% of them singletons. The sample taken for sequencing was tumor tissue from the primary lung tumor. Receptors originate from a woman between 45 and 65 years old with non-small cell lung cancer.

The rearrangement joins TRBV7-2 to TRBJ2-3, with 8 bases aligning to TRBD1. The ends lost 5 bases at V and 8 bases at J; junction bases unmatched: 6. The CDR3 spans 13 residues. Germline values: CDR1 SGHTA, CDR2 FQGNSA. The CDR3 sequence is CASSPLQGATQYF. The CDR3 coding sequence is TGTGCCAGCAGCCCGCTGCAGGGGGCTACGCAGTATTTT.

This clone was detected once. CDR3 loop: CSVENEQFF. CDR3 nucleotide sequence: TGCAGCGTTGAGAATGAGCAGTTCTTC. The rearrangement joins TRBV29-1 to TRBJ2-1, with unresolved D. This CDR3 spans 9 amino acids. Germline lookup yields CDR1 SQVTM and CDR2 ANQGSEA. Trimming took 3 bases from V and 7 from J, leaving 1 base between them.

The chain is built from TRBV28 and TRBJ2-3; tentatively, D is TRBD1 (6 bases). The germline V gene encodes CDR1 MDHEN and CDR2 SYDVKM. V lost 2 bases and J lost 1, with 7 bases in between. The CDR3 runs 14 residues. CDR3 sequence reads: CASSLPGGTDTQYF. DNA of the CDR3: TGTGCCAGCAGTTTACCAGGGGGCACAGATACGCAGTATTTT.

V usage is TRBV27 and J usage is TRBJ1-5; D is unclear. The V and J ends lost 2 bases and 0 bases respectively, with 11 bases between them. The V gene's germline CDR1 is MNHEY and CDR2 SMNVEV (reference sequence). The CDR3 runs 16 residues. The CDR3 DNA follows: TGTGCCAGCAGTTTAACAGCGAGAATTAGCAATCAGCCCCAGCATTTT. As protein: CASSLTARISNQPQHF.

This clone was seen just once. The V call is TRBV5-6, the J call TRBJ2-2, with D perhaps TRBD2 (5 bases). CDR3 length equals 12 residues. Trimming took off 2 bases at V and 7 bases at J, with 6 bases between the two ends. Germline V gene data show CDR1 as SGHDT and CDR2 as YYEEEE. Written as DNA, the CDR3 is TGTGCCAGCAGCTTTAGCGACGGGGAGCTGTTTTTT. Protein: CASSFSDGELFF. The variable domain in full, completed from reference TRBV5-6 and TRBJ2-2, reads DAGVTQSPTHLIKTRGQQVTLRCSPKSGHDTVSWYQQALGQGPQFIFQYYEEEERQRGNFPDRFSGHQFPNYSSELNVNALLLGDSALYLCASSFSDGELFFGEGSRLTVL.

The chain links TRBV7-9 to TRBJ2-5, with TRBD2 as a possible D gene (5 bases). CDR1 and CDR2 from the germline V gene are SEHNR and FQNEAQ (reference sequence). This CDR3 is built from 14 residues. V dropped 7 bases and J dropped 6 bases, with 18 bases sitting between them. The CDR3, as DNA: TGTGCCAGCAACCCCGGGGAAACGTTGAAGACCCAGTACTTC. This encodes CASNPGETLKTQYF.

This clone was recorded only once. The chain has TRBV28 and TRBJ2-7; TRBD2 matches 8 bases. CDR3 length: 15 residues. Germline-derived CDR1 and CDR2 are MDHEN and SYDVKM. With 4 bases clipped from V and 4 bases from J, the junction kept 9 bases outside the gene matches. CDR3 sequence (DNA): TGTGCCAGCAGTTCCCCCCAAGCGGGGGAATACGAGCAGTACTTC. Translated: CASSSPQAGEYEQYF.

This sequence joins TRBV9 and TRBJ1-3; D remains ambiguous. V was trimmed by 0 bases and J by 0 bases, leaving 7 bases between them. This CDR3 has 15 amino acids. Germline CDR1 SGDLS, CDR2 YYNGEE. The CDR3 nucleotides read TGTGCCAGCAGCGTAGAGAGTACCTCTGGAAACACCATATATTTT. Amino acids: CASSVESTSGNTIYF.

This sequence joins TRBV27 and TRBJ2-2; 9 bases map to TRBD1. V shed 8 bases and J 4 bases; nucleotides not matched to a gene: 2. This CDR3 spans 13 amino acids. CDR1 MNHEY and CDR2 SMNVEV come from the germline V gene (reference sequence). The CDR3 is CASGDRATGELFF. The DNA of the CDR3 is TGTGCCAGCGGGGACAGGGCCACCGGGGAGCTGTTTTTT.

J is TRBJ2-1 and V is TRBV12-5; 7 bases are a match to TRBD2. Germline V gives CDR1 LGHNT, CDR2 FRNRAP. This CDR3 has 15 residues. V shed 0 bases and J 8 bases; nucleotides not matched to a gene: 7. The CDR3 sequence: CASGLVGGEYDEQFF. Written as DNA, the CDR3 is TGTGCTAGTGGTTTGGTGGGAGGGGAGTATGATGAGCAGTTCTTC.

This clone was observed once. A much larger clone lies one base from this, so it may be a read error. This sample also contains other DNA sequences that code for the same CDR3. V is TRBV11-2 and J is TRBJ1-1; D might be TRBD1 (5 bases). CDR3 length equals 17 residues. From germline, CDR1 is SGHAT and CDR2 FQNNGV. CDR3 coding DNA: TGTGCCAGCAGCTTTGCTCGACAAGGGGTTATGAATACTGAAGCTTTCTTT. Translating gives CASSFARQGVMNTEAFF. The whole variable domain, remainder taken from reference TRBV11-2 and TRBJ1-1, is EAGVAQSPRYKIIEKRQSVAFWCNPISGHATLYWYQQILGQGPKLLIQFQNNGVVDDSQLPKDRFSAERLKGVDSTLKIQPAKLEDSAVYLCASSFARQGVMNTEAFFGQGTRLTVV.

J is TRBJ1-4 and V is TRBV9; D gene uncertain. The germline gives CDR1 SGDLS, CDR2 YYNGEE. CDR3 length: 12 amino acids. Deletions cut 3 bases from V and 7 bases from J, with 7 bases between. DNA of the CDR3: TGTGCCAGCAGCGCGGACGGTGAAAAACTGTTTTTT. Translated: CASSADGEKLFF.

The V call is TRBV7-9, the J call TRBJ2-3, with a possible D match to TRBD1 (5 bases). Germline lookup yields CDR1 SEHNR and CDR2 FQNEAQ (reference sequence). CDR3 length: 14 residues. With 1 base removed from V and 3 bases from J, the gap between germline ends came to 8 bases. CDR3 DNA: TGTGCCAGCAGCTTAGGACAGAGGACAGATACGCAGTATTTT. Protein: CASSLGQRTDTQYF.

The rearrangement links TRBV27 to TRBJ1-4, with D possibly TRBD1 on 5 matching bases. Trimming left V 5 bases short and J 6 bases short, with 16 bases between. The CDR3 sequence is 15 residues long. Per the germline V gene, CDR1 is MNHEY and CDR2 is SMNVEV (reference sequence). CDR3 loop: CASSRDGGIDEKLFF. The CDR3 nucleotides are TGTGCCAGCAGTCGGGACGGCGGGATTGATGAAAAACTGTTTTTT. The complete variable domain, with remaining parts taken from reference TRBV27 and TRBJ1-4, reads EAQVTQNPRYLITVTGKKLTVTCSQNMNHEYMSWYRQDPGLGLRQIYYSMNVEVTDKGDVPEGYKVSRKEKRNFPLILESPSPNQTSLYFCASSRDGGIDEKLFFGSGTQLSVL.

The count of this clone is one. The chain recombines TRBV2 with TRBJ2-2; 11 nucleotides line up with TRBD2. Looked up from germline, CDR1 is SNHLY and CDR2 is FYNNEI. This CDR3 comprises 16 residues. J was trimmed by 5 bases and V by 7 bases; bases with no gene match: 9. CDR3 DNA sequence: TGTGCCAGCAACGGACTAGCGGGCATGGTGACCGGGGAGCTGTTTTTT. It translates to CASNGLAGMVTGELFF.